Detailed here is one T cell receptor (beta chain). As yet, its antigen is unknown. Some clones are missing from TCRdb's copy, which holds only in-frame ones; the method was immunoSEQ multiplex PCR. This sample has 200,000 or so clones, with 75% to 90% found just once. Trimming shortened V by 8 bases and J by 2 bases, and 12 bases separated the two germline ends. The CDR3 length is 13 residues. Germline V gene data show CDR1 as WSHSY and CDR2 as SAAADI. This sample is part of a study of T cell responses to AZD1222 COVID-19 vaccine. Study context: Samples with a second dose at about 4 or about 12 weeks were pooled together. Findings of the study overall: With dominance at 160-218 and 743-854, vaccine-associated CD4 TCRs spanned spike. Two AZD1222 doses significantly raised spike-specific TCR breadth and depth over controls. AZD1222 recipients seropositive at baseline numbered only five to seven.

This clonotype was sampled from an adult in good health. The chain combines TRBV10-2 with TRBJ1-2; TRBD1 might be the D (6 bases). The source material was peripheral blood, sampled on day 0 of AZD1222 vaccination. The CDR3: CASGLDRNYGYTF. The CDR3 DNA follows: TGCGCCAGCGGACTGGACAGAAACTATGGCTACACCTTC.